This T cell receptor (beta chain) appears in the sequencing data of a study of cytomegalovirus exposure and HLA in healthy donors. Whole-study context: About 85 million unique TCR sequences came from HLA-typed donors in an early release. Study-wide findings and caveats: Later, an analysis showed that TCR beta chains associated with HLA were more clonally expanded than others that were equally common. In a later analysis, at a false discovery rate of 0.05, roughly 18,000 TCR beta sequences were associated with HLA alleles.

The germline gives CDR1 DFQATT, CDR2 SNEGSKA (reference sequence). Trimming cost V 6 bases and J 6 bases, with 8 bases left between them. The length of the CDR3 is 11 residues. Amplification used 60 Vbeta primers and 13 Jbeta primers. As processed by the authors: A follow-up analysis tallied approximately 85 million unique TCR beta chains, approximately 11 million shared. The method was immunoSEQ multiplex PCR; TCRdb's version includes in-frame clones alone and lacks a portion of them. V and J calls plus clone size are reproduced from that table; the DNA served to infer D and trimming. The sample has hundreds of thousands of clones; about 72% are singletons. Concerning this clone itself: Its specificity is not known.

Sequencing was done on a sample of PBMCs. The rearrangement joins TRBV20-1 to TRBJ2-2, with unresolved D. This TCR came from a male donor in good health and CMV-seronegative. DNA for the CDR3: TGCAGTGCAACTCGCCCCGGGGAGCTGTTTTTT. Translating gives CSATRPGELFF.